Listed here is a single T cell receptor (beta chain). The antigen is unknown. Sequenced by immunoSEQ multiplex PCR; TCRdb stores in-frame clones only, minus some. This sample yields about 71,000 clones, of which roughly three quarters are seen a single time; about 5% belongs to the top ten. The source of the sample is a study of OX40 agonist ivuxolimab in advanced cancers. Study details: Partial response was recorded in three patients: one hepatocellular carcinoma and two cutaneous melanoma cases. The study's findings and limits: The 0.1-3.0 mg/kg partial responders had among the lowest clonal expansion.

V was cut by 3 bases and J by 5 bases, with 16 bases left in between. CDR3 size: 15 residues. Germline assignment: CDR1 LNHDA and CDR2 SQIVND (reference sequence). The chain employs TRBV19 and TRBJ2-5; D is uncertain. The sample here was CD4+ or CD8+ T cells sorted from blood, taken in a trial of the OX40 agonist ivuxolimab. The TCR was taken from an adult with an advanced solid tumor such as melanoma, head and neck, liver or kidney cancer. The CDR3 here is CASSIRFGPVETQYF. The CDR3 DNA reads TGTGCCAGTAGTATCCGTTTTGGGCCCGTCGAGACCCAGTACTTC. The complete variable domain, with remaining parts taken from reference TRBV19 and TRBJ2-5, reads DGGITQSPKYLFRKEGQNVTLSCEQNLNHDAMYWYRQDPGQGLRLIYYSQIVNDFQKGDIAEGYSVSREKKESFPLTVTSAQKNPTAFYLCASSIRFGPVETQYFGPGTRLLVL.